These T cell receptor beta chains were read from a single sample in a study of T cell repertoires in cytomegalovirus infection. MiXCR was run by TCRdb on the reads, yielding one entry per CDR3 protein. Of around 740,000 distinct CDR3 sequences listed, about a third were seen once; the top ten hold around 3%. The sample consisted of PBMCs. The source of these receptors is a human donor in good health (CMV status not recorded). Some clones in this sample may be carry-over from other donors' samples. The CDR3 runs from the conserved cysteine through the conserved F or W. Each record gives: clone size, V gene, D gene, CDR3 length, J gene, CDR3 DNA, CDR3 protein. A D gene is named only where the DNA matches it firmly. Size tells how often a clone was seen (once, few, many) or the class of an expanded clone, and some rows leave it out.

.	TRBV4-1	.	14	TRBJ2-2	TGCGCCAGCATCCAAGTAGGGGACACCGGGGAGCTGTTTTTT	CASIQVGDTGELFF
.	TRBV27	.	14	TRBJ2-7	TGTGCCAGCGGGGAAGTAGGAGCCACCTACGAGCAGTACTTC	CASGEVGATYEQYF
few	TRBV6-5	.	15	TRBJ2-2	TGTGCCAGCAGTTTCCTAGGAAGAAGCACCGGGGAGCTGTTTTTT	CASSFLGRSTGELFF
.	TRBV7-9	.	15	TRBJ1-1	TGTGCCAGCAGCTATGACAGGCTGATGAACACTGAAGCTTTCTTT	CASSYDRLMNTEAFF
.	TRBV6-1	.	13	TRBJ1-2	TGTGCCAGCAGACTTCGAGGGAGGTATGGCTACACCTTC	CASRLRGRYGYTF
.	TRBV7-6	TRBD1	16	TRBJ1-1	TGTGCCAGCAGCCGAGGGGGCGGAAGAAGTCGGACTGAAGCTTTCTTT	CASSRGGGRSRTEAFF
.	TRBV12-3/TRBV12-4	.	15	TRBJ2-6	TGTGCCAGCAGTTTAACAAGGTCTGGGGCCAACGTCCTGACTTTC	CASSLTRSGANVLTF
.	TRBV15	.	12	TRBJ1-5	TGTGCCACCAGCAGTGGGTACGAGCCCCAGCATTTT	CATSSGYEPQHF
.	TRBV7-8	.	16	TRBJ1-1	TGTGCCAGCAGCCCCCTAGGAATCTCGATGAACACTGAAGCTTTCTTT	CASSPLGISMNTEAFF
few	TRBV19	.	14	TRBJ1-1	TGTGCCAGTAGTATGTCAGGAGGGTGGACTGAAGCTTTCTTT	CASSMSGGWTEAFF
few	TRBV2	TRBD2	13	TRBJ2-1	TGTGCCAGCAGCACCAGCGGGAGATTTGAGCAGTTCTTC	CASSTSGRFEQFF
once	TRBV7-9	.	13	TRBJ1-5	TGTGCCAGCAGCTTGGGGGGTGGGGGACCCCAGCATTTT	CASSLGGGGPQHF
many	TRBV7-8	.	16	TRBJ2-3	TGTGCCAGCAGCGCAGCAGTAACAGGGTTGGCAGATACGCAGTATTTT	CASSAAVTGLADTQYF
.	TRBV6-2/TRBV6-3	.	15	TRBJ1-2	TGTGCCAGCAAACCCCTAGGGACGAACGACTATGGCTACACCTTC	CASKPLGTNDYGYTF
many	TRBV7-2	.	17	TRBJ2-3	TGTGCCAGCAGCTTAGTAGGGGGCGGGAGAAGCACAGATACGCAGTATTTT	CASSLVGGGRSTDTQYF
few	TRBV10-3	TRBD1	13	TRBJ1-1	TGTGCCATAGGGACAGATATGAACACTGAAGCTTTCTTT	CAIGTDMNTEAFF
.	TRBV7-3	.	14	TRBJ1-2	TGTGCCAGCAGCCCCAATCGGGGAGTCTATGGCTACACCTTC	CASSPNRGVYGYTF